This T cell receptor beta chain was captured in a study of T cell responses to AZD1222 COVID-19 vaccine. Whole-study results and caveats: Targeting of unmutated variant regions was reportedly seen in nearly half of spike-specific TCRs. Clonal diversity was possibly underestimated, and the donors were mostly white British, with more females. Spike-specific TCR breadth and depth grew following two AZD1222 doses.

A remark on this clone: As yet, its antigen is unknown.

V dropped 4 bases and J dropped 7 bases, with 11 bases sitting between them. The CDR3 is 13 residues long. The assay was immunoSEQ multiplex PCR, and TCRdb's table has in-frame clones only and misses some. The sample records tens of thousands of clones, about 90% being singletons. The material was peripheral blood, obtained on day 0 of AZD1222 vaccination. The V gene is TRBV12-3 or TRBV12-4, the J gene TRBJ2-4; D may be TRBD2 (6 bases). The sequence was collected from an adult in good health. CDR3 residues: CASSSLALNIQYF. CDR3 bases: TGTGCCAGCAGTTCCCTAGCGTTGAACATTCAGTACTTC.